The 10 T cell receptor beta chains presented below share a single source sample, sequenced in a study of cytomegalovirus exposure and HLA in healthy donors. Profiling relied on immunoSEQ multiplex PCR, and the TCRdb table lists in-frame clones only, not all of them. Among approximately 150,000 clones listed, approximately 89% were seen once. The specimen sequenced was PBMCs. Receptors were obtained from a man younger than 35 in good health and CMV-seropositive.

This clone occurred a few times. The chain employs TRBV28 and TRBJ1-5; 8 bases match TRBD1. The germline CDR1 and CDR2 sequences are MDHEN and SYDVKM. V lost 10 bases and J lost 6; bases outside the gene matches: 8. This CDR3 is built from 13 residues. The CDR3 sequence is CATHRGGSQPQHF. For the CDR3, the DNA is TGTGCCACCCACAGGGGGGGTAGTCAGCCCCAGCATTTT.

The chain has TRBV7-2 and TRBJ2-5; D possibly corresponds to TRBD1 (5 bases). Germline CDR1 reads SGHTA; CDR2 reads FQGNSA. The germline V and J ends were trimmed by 5 bases and 0 bases, with 10 bases remaining between them. The CDR3 contains 14 residues. The CDR3 here is CASSPRVYQETQYF. CDR3 nucleotides: TGTGCCAGCAGCCCCAGGGTGTACCAAGAGACCCAGTACTTC.

The V and J genes are TRBV19 and TRBJ2-5; a possible D gene is TRBD1 (5 bases). Germline lookup yields CDR1 LNHDA and CDR2 SQIVND (reference sequence). With 5 bases removed from V and 4 bases from J, the gap between germline ends came to 11 bases. The CDR3 extends over 13 amino acids. The CDR3 loop reads CASSSLRAETQYF. In DNA, the CDR3 is TGTGCCAGTAGTTCCCTCAGGGCAGAGACCCAGTACTTC. The full variable domain, with the rest looked up from reference TRBV19 and TRBJ2-5, is DGGITQSPKYLFRKEGQNVTLSCEQNLNHDAMYWYRQDPGQGLRLIYYSQIVNDFQKGDIAEGYSVSREKKESFPLTVTSAQKNPTAFYLCASSSLRAETQYFGPGTRLLVL.

This chain uses TRBV27 with TRBJ2-7; D gene uncertain. The CDR3 length is 13 residues. V was trimmed by 6 bases and J by 3 bases, leaving 12 bases between them. Germline V CDR1 and CDR2: MNHEY, SMNVEV (reference sequence). The CDR3: CASSSFRGYEQYF. DNA of the CDR3: TGTGCCAGCAGCTCCTTCCGCGGCTACGAGCAGTACTTC.

The chain recombines TRBV5-1 with TRBJ1-1, with D maybe TRBD1 (6 bases). From germline, CDR1 is SGHRS and CDR2 YFSETQ. Trimming shortened V by 3 bases and J by 1 base, and 13 bases separated the two germline ends. The CDR3 is 15 residues long. The CDR3 region is CASSSGVQGNTEAFF. The CDR3 DNA reads TGCGCCAGCAGCTCAGGAGTACAGGGGAACACTGAAGCTTTCTTT.

The genes are TRBV5-1 and TRBJ1-1, with a weak D call TRBD1 (6 bases). The CDR3 is made up of 15 amino acids. With 0 bases removed from V and 4 bases from J, the gap between germline ends came to 13 bases. Germline-derived CDR1 and CDR2 are SGHRS and YFSETQ. DNA of the CDR3: TGCGCCAGCAGCTTGGAAAGGGGGAGAGGCACTGAAGCTTTCTTT. The encoded protein is CASSLERGRGTEAFF.

This clone was seen once. The V call is TRBV19, the J call TRBJ1-3, with TRBD1 matching 10 bases. The CDR3 extends over 16 amino acids. Germline V lookup: CDR1 LNHDA, CDR2 SQIVND (reference sequence). Germline trimming cut 10 bases from V and 2 bases from J; bases unmatched to any gene: 11. DNA of the CDR3: TGTGCCATTCCCGGGACAGGGGAAGCGGCTGGAAACACCATATATTTT. It translates to CAIPGTGEAAGNTIYF.

V is TRBV29-1 and J is TRBJ2-3, with 7 positions matching TRBD2. The V gene's germline CDR1 is SQVTM and CDR2 ANQGSEA. The J segment lost 5 bases and the V segment lost 2 bases, leaving 7 bases of the junction unmatched. The length of the CDR3 is 14 residues. The CDR3 region is CSVEQAGMGDTQYF. CDR3 coding DNA: TGCAGCGTTGAACAAGCGGGGATGGGAGATACGCAGTATTTT.

This clone was observed a handful of times. The CDR3 reads CASSGDRRDEQYF. CDR3 nucleotides: TGTGCCAGCAGCGGCGACAGGCGGGACGAGCAGTACTTC. The gene calls are TRBV2 and TRBJ2-7; D is possibly TRBD1 (6 bases). V was shortened by 6 bases and J by 5 bases, with 14 bases between the two germline ends. The germline gives CDR1 SNHLY, CDR2 FYNNEI. The CDR3 loop spans 13 amino acids.

This rearrangement joins TRBV18 to TRBJ1-5; 10 nucleotides match TRBD1. The CDR3 contains 16 residues. Trimming cost V 6 bases and J 1 base; bases outside gene matches: 6. Looked up from germline, CDR1 is KGHSH and CDR2 is LQKENI. CDR3 coding DNA: TGTGCCAGCTCTAAAGGACAGGGGGTAAGCAATCAGCCCCAGCATTTT. Protein product: CASSKGQGVSNQPQHF. Full variable domain (outside the CDR3, taken from reference TRBV18 and TRBJ1-5): NAGVMQNPRHLVRRRGQEARLRCSPMKGHSHVYWYRQLPEEGLKFMVYLQKENIIDESGMPKERFSAEFPKEGPSILRIQQVVRGDSAAYFCASSKGQGVSNQPQHFGDGTRLSIL.